This is a list of T cell receptor beta chains from one sample in a study of T cells in Graves' hyperthyroidism and ophthalmopathy. Via MiXCR, TCRdb re-called the multiplex PCR reads, giving one row per CDR3 protein. This sample has a few hundred thousand distinct CDR3 sequences, with more than 15% found just once. Sequenced input: blood. These receptors all stem from a woman in her late teens or twenties with Graves' ophthalmopathy. The conserved cysteine and the conserved F or W are not part of the CDR3 here. The order of the fields is V gene, CDR3 protein.

v_call: TRBV5-1
cdr3_aa: ASSFEGSAYEQY

v_call: TRBV27
cdr3_aa: ASSLTSVGADWYGYT

v_call: TRBV6-4
cdr3_aa: ASTPGIAGEGYSNQPQH

v_call: TRBV7-3
cdr3_aa: ASSLYSGANVLT

v_call: TRBV20-1
cdr3_aa: SARTVETQY

v_call: TRBV7-7
cdr3_aa: ASSLERGLFEQY

v_call: TRBV30
cdr3_aa: AWSFRGLYGYT

v_call: TRBV5-6
cdr3_aa: ASSEGFIGQITDTQY

v_call: TRBV20-1
cdr3_aa: SAIKTRQNNQPQH

v_call: TRBV29-1
cdr3_aa: TTSDRENYGYT

v_call: TRBV29-1
cdr3_aa: SVAPGHNEQF

v_call: TRBV28
cdr3_aa: ASSSNRGSDSPLH

v_call: TRBV7-3
cdr3_aa: ASSLRAPSSGGASSYNEQF

v_call: TRBV5-1
cdr3_aa: ASSRRGQGRGDTEAF

v_call: TRBV20-1
cdr3_aa: SARESGTSTDTQY

v_call: TRBV5-8
cdr3_aa: ASSLAGGSGNTIY